The 25 T cell receptor beta chains presented below share a single source sample, sequenced in a study of early T cells in non-severe SARS-CoV-2 infection. TCRdb redid the calling of the 5' RACE reads with MiXCR, one entry per CDR3 protein. Altogether more than 90,000 distinct CDR3 sequences are present, approximately 13% being singletons, with the ten largest covering under 2.5%. Material for sequencing was whole blood. The source is an adult who was a healthcare worker with PCR-confirmed SARS-CoV-2 infection or an uninfected control (not recorded which).

This clonotype showed up just a few times. This sequence joins TRBV29-1 and TRBJ2-1; D is uncertain. This CDR3 has 13 residues. The germline V gene encodes CDR1 SQVTM and CDR2 ANQGSEA. Trimming removed 6 bases at V and 0 bases at J, with 9 bases between. The CDR3 sequence: CSVSLSSYNEQFF. The CDR3 DNA is TGCAGCGTGTCCTTGAGCTCCTACAATGAGCAGTTCTTC.

This clonotype appeared a few times. V gene TRBV25-1 combines with J gene TRBJ2-5; possible D gene TRBD2, 7 bases. The V gene's germline CDR1 is MGHDK and CDR2 SYGVNS. The CDR3 extends over 16 amino acids. Trimming cost V 7 bases and J 4 bases, with 22 bases left between them. CDR3 sequence reads: CASKNNWGGRRETQYF. The CDR3 DNA follows: TGTGCCAGCAAGAATAACTGGGGGGGGCGGCGAGAGACCCAGTACTTC.

A few counts support this clonotype. CDR3 coding DNA: TGTGCCAGCAGCGCCTCTACTAGCGCAGCCTACGAGCAGTACTTC. Its protein is CASSASTSAAYEQYF. The rearrangement joins TRBV9 to TRBJ2-7, with 7 bases matching TRBD2. This CDR3 comprises 15 residues. V lost 3 bases and J lost 2; bases outside the gene matches: 8. Germline loops: CDR1 SGDLS, CDR2 YYNGEE.

Details on this clonotype: The junction departs from germline at one end; a sequencing error may be responsible. CDR3 nucleotide sequence: TGCAGTGCCCCACGGCCCTTTATTCGTCATGAGGGCTACACTTTC. Protein: CSAPRPFIRHEGYTF. The gene calls are TRBV20-1 and TRBJ1-2; D not certain. There are 15 residues in the CDR3. Germline V CDR1 and CDR2: DFQATT, SNEGSKA (reference sequence).

The chain is built from TRBV28 and TRBJ2-1; tentatively, D is TRBD1 or TRBD2 (5 bases each). V lost 3 bases and J 9 bases, leaving 21 bases between the germline ends. The CDR3 runs 16 residues. Per the germline V gene, CDR1 is MDHEN and CDR2 is SYDVKM. The CDR3 DNA sequence: TGTGCCAGCAGTTTGAGCCTTAAAGGGGATGCGGGTGAGCAGTTCTTC. Protein sequence: CASSLSLKGDAGEQFF.

In its sample, this clonotype was seen many times. The chain joins TRBV29-1 to TRBJ2-1, with D tentatively TRBD1 or TRBD2 (5 bases each). Germline CDR1 reads SQVTM; CDR2 reads ANQGSEA. The CDR3 has 14 amino acids. V dropped 1 base and J dropped 4 bases, with 11 bases sitting between them. The CDR3 bases are TGCAGCGTTGAAGCCGGGGCTATGTACAATGAGCAGTTCTTC. Protein sequence: CSVEAGAMYNEQFF.

This clonotype was observed a few times. The chain uses TRBV28 and TRBJ2-7, with no clear D. This CDR3 is built from 13 residues. The germline V and J ends were trimmed by 5 bases and 4 bases, with 12 bases remaining between them. Per the germline V gene, CDR1 is MDHEN and CDR2 is SYDVKM. This CDR3 reads CASSLTKGYEQYF. The CDR3 DNA follows: TGTGCCAGCAGTCTCACGAAGGGTTACGAGCAGTACTTC.

The CDR3 reads CAISESAGEQYF. The CDR3 region has the DNA TGTGCCATCAGTGAGTCCGCTGGCGAGCAGTACTTC. The chain employs TRBV10-3 and TRBJ2-7, with D uncertain. V was shortened by 0 bases and J by 6 bases, with 6 bases between the two germline ends. Looked up from germline, CDR1 is ENHRY and CDR2 is SYGVKD. The CDR3 has 12 amino acids.

This clonotype was detected only a few times. The V call is TRBV28, the J call TRBJ1-1, with D possibly TRBD1 on 6 matching bases. This CDR3 contains 13 residues. Trimming cost V 5 bases and J 1 base, with 8 bases left between them. In germline, CDR1 is MDHEN, CDR2 SYDVKM. The CDR3 DNA is TGTGCCAGCAGTCGACAGGCGAACACTGAAGCTTTCTTT. Protein product: CASSRQANTEAFF.

This clonotype was observed many times. The chain couples TRBV19 to TRBJ2-2; D gene ambiguous. CDR1 LNHDA and CDR2 SQIVND come from the germline V gene (reference sequence). V lost 4 bases to trimming and J lost 1 base, with 7 bases between them. The CDR3 length is 14 residues. The CDR3 region is CASSKRRNTGELFF. The CDR3 DNA sequence: TGTGCCAGTAGTAAGAGGAGGAACACCGGGGAGCTGTTTTTT.

The rearrangement links TRBV29-1 to TRBJ1-2; D is undetermined. V lost 4 bases, J lost 7 bases, and 22 bases lay in between. The length of the CDR3 is 15 residues. The germline V gene encodes CDR1 SQVTM and CDR2 ANQGSEA. The CDR3 loop reads CSVGSSRVMRSGYTF. The CDR3, as DNA: TGCAGCGTTGGTTCGTCCCGGGTAATGCGTTCTGGCTACACCTTC.

This clonotype was found many times. This rearrangement joins TRBV12-3 or TRBV12-4 to TRBJ1-2, with D hard to call. The CDR3 spans 14 residues. Deletions cut 1 base from V and 1 base from J, with 7 bases between. The CDR3 reads CASSLERINYGYTF. The CDR3 bases are TGTGCCAGCAGTTTAGAACGGATTAACTATGGCTACACCTTC.

This clonotype appeared many times. This chain links TRBV5-5 with TRBJ2-3; no firm D call. This CDR3 has 12 residues. From germline, CDR1 is SGHKS and CDR2 YYEKEE (reference sequence). With 0 bases removed from V and 3 bases from J, the gap between germline ends came to 2 bases. DNA of the CDR3: TGTGCCAGCAGCTTGGCGACAGATACGCAGTATTTT. It specifies CASSLATDTQYF.

At least ten counts were recorded for this clonotype. The gene calls are TRBV24-1 and TRBJ2-1; TRBD1 matches 7 bases. There are 13 residues in the CDR3. With 9 bases clipped from V and 1 base from J, the junction kept 2 bases outside the gene matches. CDR1 KGHDR and CDR2 SFDVKD come from the germline V gene. The CDR3 DNA sequence: TGTGCCACCCGACAGGGATCCTACAATGAGCAGTTCTTC. Translated: CATRQGSYNEQFF.

There are many counts of this clonotype. The chain is built from TRBV28 and TRBJ1-5; 11 bases line up with TRBD1. Germline loops: CDR1 MDHEN, CDR2 SYDVKM. V shed 6 bases, J shed 2 bases, and the junction held 9 bases outside the gene matches. This CDR3 comprises 17 residues. The CDR3 DNA is TGTGCCAGCAGACGAACCGGGACAGGGGGAGGCAATCAGCCCCAGCATTTT. As protein: CASRRTGTGGGNQPQHF.

This rearrangement joins TRBV28 to TRBJ2-7; TRBD1 matches 8 bases. With 5 bases clipped from V and 6 bases from J, the junction kept 6 bases outside the gene matches. This CDR3 spans 13 amino acids. From germline, CDR1 is MDHEN and CDR2 SYDVKM. The CDR3: CASSIGQGSEQYF. CDR3 nucleotide sequence: TGTGCCAGCAGTATCGGACAGGGTTCCGAGCAGTACTTC.

This clonotype has just a few counts. The V call is TRBV5-1, the J call TRBJ2-2, with 8 bases fitting TRBD2. The J segment lost 2 bases and the V segment lost 4 bases, leaving 7 bases of the junction unmatched. Germline CDR1 reads SGHRS; CDR2 reads YFSETQ. The CDR3 has 16 residues. CDR3 sequence: CASSHEAGGNTGELFF. CDR3 in DNA: TGCGCCAGCAGCCATGAGGCGGGGGGAAACACCGGGGAGCTGTTTTTT.

This clonotype came up many times. The V gene is TRBV29-1, the J gene TRBJ2-4, with D hard to call. The CDR3 loop spans 13 amino acids. V was cut by 5 bases and J by 5 bases, with 13 bases left in between. The germline CDR1 and CDR2 sequences are SQVTM and ANQGSEA. The CDR3 nucleotides read TGCAGCGTTACAGTGTGGCAGGAAAACATTCAGTACTTC. Translation: CSVTVWQENIQYF.

The chain combines TRBV18 with TRBJ2-7; D may be TRBD1 (6 bases). The CDR3 loop spans 15 amino acids. Germline V gene lookup returns CDR1 KGHSH and CDR2 LQKENI. With 3 bases removed from V and 0 bases from J, the gap between germline ends came to 12 bases. The CDR3 coding sequence is TGTGCCAGCTCACCGCAGGGGCCTGGCTCCTACGAGCAGTACTTC. Its translation: CASSPQGPGSYEQYF.

This clonotype was seen many times. This chain connects TRBV7-9 to TRBJ2-7, with 7 positions matching TRBD2. V shed 6 bases, J shed 3 bases, and the junction held 11 bases outside the gene matches. CDR1 and CDR2 (germline): SEHNR, FQNEAQ (reference sequence). The CDR3 sequence is 15 residues long. The CDR3 DNA is TGTGCCAGCAGTAGGGGAGGGCAGCCCAGCTACGAGCAGTACTTC. Translated: CASSRGGQPSYEQYF.

The chain combines TRBV18 with TRBJ1-5; TRBD1 matches 9 bases. CDR3 length: 15 residues. V trimming: 1 base; J trimming: 4 bases; junction bases outside the gene matches: 2. Germline lookup yields CDR1 KGHSH and CDR2 LQKENI. CDR3 protein: CASSPRTGENQPQHF. CDR3 nucleotide sequence: TGTGCCAGCTCACCACGGACAGGGGAAAATCAGCCCCAGCATTTT.

This clonotype was detected a few times. The chain combines TRBV18 with TRBJ1-1, with a possible D match to TRBD1 (5 bases). The CDR3 contains 15 residues. V was trimmed by 0 bases and J by 0 bases, leaving 8 bases between them. CDR1 is KGHSH, CDR2 LQKENI, per germline. CDR3 protein: CASSPPRGMNTEAFF. CDR3 sequence (DNA): TGTGCCAGCTCACCACCGAGGGGCATGAACACTGAAGCTTTCTTT.

This sequence joins TRBV20-1 and TRBJ1-1; D perhaps matches TRBD1 (5 bases). Trimming shortened V by 0 bases and J by 7 bases, and 15 bases separated the two germline ends. CDR3 length: 14 amino acids. Germline values: CDR1 DFQATT, CDR2 SNEGSKA (reference sequence). Written as DNA, the CDR3 is TGCAGTGCTAGAGATCGTCGGGGGAGGGGTGAAGCTTTCTTT. Protein: CSARDRRGRGEAFF.

This clonotype was found many times. The V and J genes are TRBV28 and TRBJ2-7; D perhaps matches TRBD2 (5 bases). Germline CDR1 reads MDHEN; CDR2 reads SYDVKM. The CDR3 runs 14 residues. Deletions cut 8 bases from V and 0 bases from J, with 14 bases between. CDR3 region: CASGEGFFSYEQYF. DNA for the CDR3: TGTGCCAGCGGTGAGGGATTCTTCTCCTACGAGCAGTACTTC.

The CDR3 sequence is CASSQTPTNYGYTF. The CDR3 DNA sequence: TGTGCCAGCAGCCAGACACCCACTAACTATGGCTACACCTTC. The rearrangement links TRBV12-3 or TRBV12-4 to TRBJ1-2; D uncertain. The CDR3 is 14 amino acids. Trimming cost V 6 bases and J 0 bases, with 11 bases left between them.